The 11 T cell receptor beta chains listed next were all sequenced from one sample in a study of cytomegalovirus exposure and HLA in healthy donors. Sequencing used immunoSEQ multiplex PCR; TCRdb keeps in-frame clones, though not all of them. The profile shows 200,000 or so clones, 85% to 90% of them singletons. Source material: PBMCs. These receptor sequences come from a woman under 30 in good health and CMV-seronegative.

This chain joins TRBV9 and TRBJ2-5, with 10 bases lining up with TRBD1. CDR3 length equals 13 residues. The germline CDR1 and CDR2 sequences are SGDLS and YYNGEE. The J segment lost 5 bases and the V segment lost 4 bases, leaving 2 bases of the junction unmatched. This CDR3 is CASSLGQGETQYF. The CDR3 DNA reads TGTGCCAGCAGCCTGGGACAGGGGGAGACCCAGTACTTC.

This chain links TRBV30 with TRBJ1-2, with a possible D match to TRBD1 (6 bases). V lost 3 bases and J 6 bases, leaving 17 bases between the germline ends. The CDR3 is 14 residues long. Germline CDR1 is GTSNPN and CDR2 is SVGIG (reference sequence). This chain's CDR3 is CAWSVNRGGDGYTF. CDR3 in DNA: TGTGCCTGGAGCGTTAATAGGGGGGGAGATGGCTACACCTTC.

This chain uses TRBV14 with TRBJ1-5, with 9 bases that match TRBD1. This CDR3 is built from 16 residues. V gave up 8 bases and J gave up 4 bases; unmatched junction bases: 12. The germline V gene encodes CDR1 SGHDN and CDR2 FVKESK. The CDR3 sequence: CASGNKPGQGNQPQHF. The CDR3 nucleotides read TGTGCCAGCGGAAATAAGCCGGGACAGGGAAATCAGCCCCAGCATTTT. The full variable domain, completed using reference TRBV14 and TRBJ1-5, is EAGVTQFPSHSVIEKGQTVTLRCDPISGHDNLYWYRRVMGKEIKFLLHFVKESKQDESGMPNNRFLAERTGGTYSTLKVQPAELEDSGVYFCASGNKPGQGNQPQHFGDGTRLSIL.

The chain uses TRBV27 and TRBJ2-5; 9 bases match TRBD1. This CDR3 contains 15 residues. The ends lost 6 bases at V and 3 bases at J; junction bases unmatched: 8. Per germline, CDR1 MNHEY and CDR2 SMNVEV (reference sequence). The CDR3 protein is CASRPVGDREETQYF. CDR3 DNA sequence: TGTGCCAGCAGGCCAGTAGGGGACAGGGAAGAGACCCAGTACTTC.

Written as DNA, the CDR3 is TGTGCCAGCAGCTATCGTAGGGGTCGGAATGAGCAGTTCTTC. This gives the protein CASSYRRGRNEQFF. The chain employs TRBV7-8 and TRBJ2-1; TRBD1 is a possible D gene (5 bases). This CDR3 has 14 amino acids. From germline, CDR1 is SGHVS and CDR2 FQNEAQ. V dropped 4 bases and J dropped 7 bases, with 14 bases sitting between them.

V usage is TRBV28 and J usage is TRBJ2-5; possibly TRBD1 for D (5 bases). There are 15 residues in the CDR3. Germline CDR1 is MDHEN and CDR2 is SYDVKM. The V end was cut by 2 bases, the J end by 2 bases, with 12 bases between. The CDR3 reads CASSLPLQVQETQYF. In nucleotides, the CDR3 is TGTGCCAGCAGTTTACCGCTACAGGTACAAGAGACCCAGTACTTC.

This sequence joins TRBV6-1 and TRBJ2-7, with unresolved D. Germline V lookup: CDR1 MNHNS, CDR2 SASEGT. V lost 6 bases and J 4 bases, leaving 16 bases between the germline ends. The CDR3 length is 14 residues. Here the CDR3 DNA reads TGTGCCAGCAGGGAGTGGCCGGAAGGTTACGAGCAGTACTTC. Translation gives CASREWPEGYEQYF.

This chain uses TRBV4-1 with TRBJ2-1; the match to TRBD2 covers 14 bases. The junction had 1 base not matched to a gene; V was cut back by 5 bases and J by 4 bases. The CDR3 consists of 15 residues. CDR1 MGHRA and CDR2 YSYEKL come from the germline V gene. CDR3 amino acids: CASSGTSGRYNEQFF. The CDR3 DNA sequence: TGCGCCAGCAGCGGGACTAGCGGGAGATACAATGAGCAGTTCTTC.

This clone was seen just once. The V and J genes are TRBV5-6 and TRBJ1-2; D remains unclear. V shed 4 bases and J shed 8 bases, with 15 bases lying between them. The CDR3 extends over 13 amino acids. Germline V lookup: CDR1 SGHDT, CDR2 YYEEEE. CDR3 in DNA: TGTGCCAGCAGCCCATGGGGAGTGGAAGGCTACACCTTC. It is translated as CASSPWGVEGYTF.

This clone was picked up a small number of times. The chain uses TRBV30 and TRBJ2-7, with TRBD2 identical over 12 bases. Germline lookup yields CDR1 GTSNPN and CDR2 SVGIG (reference sequence). The CDR3 consists of 17 residues. Trimming cost V 0 bases and J 2 bases; bases outside gene matches: 8. DNA of the CDR3: TGTGCCTGGAGTGTACCGACTAGCGGGGGCGATCCCTACGAGCAGTACTTC. It is translated as CAWSVPTSGGDPYEQYF.

The V gene is TRBV10-3, the J gene TRBJ1-5; 7 bases agree with TRBD1. There are 18 residues in the CDR3. The J segment lost 0 bases and the V segment lost 0 bases, leaving 8 bases of the junction unmatched. Germline CDR1 and CDR2: ENHRY and SYGVKD. The chain's CDR3 is CAISESRQGENSNQPQHF. The CDR3, as DNA: TGTGCCATCAGTGAGTCGAGACAGGGTGAAAATAGCAATCAGCCCCAGCATTTT.